This T cell receptor beta chain emerged from a study of cytomegalovirus exposure and HLA in healthy donors. At the level of the study: The same platform was used for the 120 or so validation repertoires as for the approximately 670 first-cohort repertoires, as reported in a later analysis. Notes on the study in general: According to the study, around 160 TCR beta chains were cytomegalovirus-associated. Most TCR sequences were uncommon, yet certain public TCRs appeared in many donors.

This clone was recorded only once. What it recognizes is unknown. In germline, CDR1 is SGHTA, CDR2 FQGNSA. V shed 5 bases and J 0 bases; nucleotides not matched to a gene: 10. The CDR3 extends over 16 amino acids. Measured with immunoSEQ multiplex PCR; TCRdb has only the in-frame clones, and not every one. The table shows around 52,000 clones, with approximately 93% occurring only once. Sequences were obtained from PBMCs. The receptor comes from a woman younger than 30 in good health and CMV-seronegative. This chain uses TRBV7-2 with TRBJ2-7; 7 bases align to TRBD2. The CDR3 sequence is CASSRTSPSGSYEQYF. The CDR3 coding sequence is TGTGCCAGCAGCCGAACATCCCCTAGCGGCTCCTACGAGCAGTACTTC.